This TCR beta chain was sequenced during a study of vaccination effects on CD4 cells after COVID-19. The wider study: All participants had two doses of either the BNT162b2 or mRNA-1273 vaccine. Samples came 142 and 148 days after COVID-19 diagnosis, before vaccination. Points from the study as a whole: Post-vaccine spike-reactive clones in convalescents were mainly new vaccine-induced clones. Pronounced clonal contraction occurred in clones induced by infection and by vaccine late after vaccination.

Germline V CDR1 and CDR2: LGHNA, YSLEER. The CDR3 covers 14 residues. Trimming took 4 bases from V and 6 from J, leaving 13 bases between them. Antigen-specific CD4+ T cells were expanded with viral peptide pools in the ViraFEST assay before sequencing. Investigators separated out CD4+ T cells once around 10 days of culture had passed. Their SARS-CoV-2 infection, verified by PCR, occurred between March and December 2020. Notes on this clone: The antigen is unknown.

TCRdb keeps only in-frame clones here, not all; method: immunoSEQ multiplex PCR. Here the sample spans around 46,000 clones, more than 60% being singletons. J is TRBJ2-1 and V is TRBV4-3; maybe TRBD1 (6 bases). The TCR sequence derives from a human donor who had a prior SARS-CoV-2 infection. This sample comprised CD4+ T cells from PBMCs cultured with a peptide pool, obtained before COVID-19 vaccination. The CDR3 nucleotides are TGCGCCAGCAGCCGAACACAGGGTTTCAATGAGCAGTTCTTC. It is translated as CASSRTQGFNEQFF.